Following are 21 T cell receptor beta chains from one sample sequenced in a study of T-cell memory formation after mild COVID-19. TCRdb re-called the 5' RACE reads with MiXCR, one entry per CDR3 protein. The profile shows more than 300,000 distinct CDR3 sequences, 20% to 25% of them singletons. Sequencing was performed on PBMCs or a T cell subset sorted from them (not recorded which). These receptors originate from a man younger than 30 who had mild COVID-19 (a few samples of this study predate the infection). Cell type and time point are not known.

V is TRBV5-4 and J is TRBJ2-2; maybe TRBD2 (5 bases). Trimming took 4 bases from V and 4 from J, leaving 14 bases between them. The CDR3 is made up of 15 amino acids. Germline V CDR1 and CDR2: SGHNT, YYREEE (reference sequence). The CDR3 nucleotides are TGTGCCAGCAGCGCGACTACTGCGGGCACCGGGGAGCTGTTTTTT. Its protein product is CASSATTAGTGELFF. The full variable domain, its missing parts supplied by reference TRBV5-4 and TRBJ2-2, is ETGVTQSPTHLIKTRGQQVTLRCSSQSGHNTVSWYQQALGQGPQFIFQYYREEENGRGNFPPRFSGLQFPNYSSELNVNALELDDSALYLCASSATTAGTGELFFGEGSRLTVL.

The rearrangement joins TRBV7-6 to TRBJ1-4; 9 bases line up with TRBD1. This CDR3 comprises 13 residues. Germline CDR1 and CDR2: SGHVS and FNYEAQ. V lost 3 bases and J lost 10; bases outside the gene matches: 3. For the CDR3, the DNA is TGTGCCAGCAGCTTGGGACAGGGTGCAAAACTGTTTTTT. Translated, it gives CASSLGQGAKLFF.

This clonotype was seen a few times. The V gene is TRBV4-1, the J gene TRBJ2-4; D remains ambiguous. The CDR3 extends over 15 amino acids. Germline loops: CDR1 MGHRA, CDR2 YSYEKL. V lost 0 bases and J 4 bases, leaving 10 bases between the germline ends. The CDR3 sequence is CASSQDGWDKNIQYF. The CDR3 nucleotides read TGCGCCAGCAGCCAAGACGGGTGGGATAAAAACATTCAGTACTTC.

This clonotype was found a few times. The chain uses TRBV11-2 and TRBJ2-5, with unresolved D. Per the germline V gene, CDR1 is SGHAT and CDR2 is FQNNGV. The CDR3 totals 14 residues. V was clipped by 1 base and J by 4 bases, with 10 bases between them. CDR3 in DNA: TGTGCCAGCAGCTTAGGGCCGATGTCAGAGACCCAGTACTTC. This gives the protein CASSLGPMSETQYF.

This sequence joins TRBV5-1 and TRBJ1-2, with TRBD1 identical over 8 bases. After removal of 0 bases from V and 4 bases from J, the junction contained 5 bases not matched to a gene. The CDR3 has 15 amino acids. CDR1 SGHRS and CDR2 YFSETQ come from the germline V gene. The CDR3 DNA reads as TGCGCCAGCAGCTTGGAGCCAGGGGGCGGCTATGGCTACACCTTC. Its translation is CASSLEPGGGYGYTF.

V is TRBV5-1 and J is TRBJ2-1; 9 positions match TRBD2. Trimming removed 9 bases from V and 8 bases from J; junction bases left unmatched: 9. Germline V gives CDR1 SGHRS, CDR2 YFSETQ. The CDR3 covers 13 residues. This CDR3 reads CATASGAGDEQFF. In DNA, the CDR3 is TGCGCCACTGCTAGCGGGGCGGGGGATGAGCAGTTCTTC.

CDR3 bases: TGCAGCGCTGAGAGGGGAGTCAATGAGCAGTTCTTC. Amino acid sequence: CSAERGVNEQFF. The V gene is TRBV29-1, the J gene TRBJ2-1; D tentatively reads TRBD1 or TRBD2 (5 bases each). Germline loops: CDR1 SQVTM, CDR2 ANQGSEA. The CDR3 loop spans 12 amino acids. Trimming removed 7 bases from V and 6 bases from J, with 13 bases in between.

The chain recombines TRBV4-2 with TRBJ1-1; 7 nucleotides line up with TRBD1. The germline V gene has CDR1 LGHNA and CDR2 YNFKEQ. The J segment lost 2 bases and the V segment lost 3 bases, leaving 6 bases of the junction unmatched. The CDR3 totals 15 residues. CDR3 residues: CASSQSDRENTEAFF. The CDR3 DNA reads as TGTGCCAGCAGCCAGTCCGACAGGGAAAACACTGAAGCTTTCTTT.

This clonotype was recorded many times. V usage is TRBV10-3 and J usage is TRBJ1-2; D uncertain. V was cut by 7 bases and J by 2 bases, with 14 bases left in between. The CDR3 has 14 amino acids. Germline V CDR1 and CDR2: ENHRY, SYGVKD. The CDR3 loop reads CAINPDGSNYGYTF. The CDR3 DNA sequence: TGTGCCATCAACCCCGACGGATCCAACTATGGCTACACCTTC.

This clonotype was counted a few times. The chain is built from TRBV7-6 and TRBJ1-6; possibly TRBD1 for D (6 bases). The V gene lost 4 bases and the J gene lost 6 bases, with 10 bases spanning the gap. CDR1 SGHVS and CDR2 FNYEAQ come from the germline V gene. The CDR3 extends over 14 amino acids. CDR3 loop: CASSSRQANSPLHF. The CDR3 nucleotides are TGTGCCAGCAGCTCTCGACAGGCTAATTCACCCCTCCACTTT.

This clonotype came up once. The chain carries TRBV28 and TRBJ1-5; 7 nucleotides line up with TRBD1. The CDR3 has 17 amino acids. After removal of 5 bases from V and 7 bases from J, the junction contained 17 bases not matched to a gene. Germline V gene sequence: CDR1 MDHEN, CDR2 SYDVKM. CDR3: CASSPWRAQGSGQPQHF. The CDR3 bases are TGTGCCAGCAGTCCTTGGCGGGCACAGGGGTCGGGACAGCCCCAGCATTTT.

This chain uses TRBV20-1 with TRBJ2-1, with TRBD2 as a possible D gene (7 bases). The V gene's germline CDR1 is DFQATT and CDR2 SNEGSKA (reference sequence). V was trimmed by 5 bases and J by 4 bases, leaving 15 bases between them. The CDR3 consists of 14 residues. The DNA of the CDR3 is TGCAGTGCTTTGTGGGGGGGGGCTTACAATGAGCAGTTCTTC. Its translation is CSALWGGAYNEQFF.

The sample holds a few counts of this clonotype. This rearrangement joins TRBV7-3 to TRBJ2-3, with D hard to call. CDR3 size: 18 residues. Deletions cut 3 bases from V and 0 bases from J, with 19 bases between. Germline V CDR1 and CDR2: SGHTA, FQGTGA. CDR3 sequence reads: CASSLGARLAASTDTQYF. For the CDR3, the DNA is TGTGCCAGCAGCTTGGGCGCCAGACTTGCCGCTAGCACAGATACGCAGTATTTT.

This clonotype was recorded at least ten times. The chain couples TRBV18 to TRBJ2-3; 10 nucleotides align to TRBD2. V was clipped by 2 bases and J by 7 bases; unmatched bases: 9. This CDR3 is built from 16 residues. Germline assignment: CDR1 KGHSH and CDR2 LQKENI. The CDR3 loop is CASSPRASGGRYTQYF. For the CDR3, the DNA is TGTGCCAGCTCACCAAGGGCTAGCGGGGGTCGGTATACGCAGTATTTT. Looking up the rest from reference TRBV18 and TRBJ2-3 gives the full variable domain: NAGVMQNPRHLVRRRGQEARLRCSPMKGHSHVYWYRQLPEEGLKFMVYLQKENIIDESGMPKERFSAEFPKEGPSILRIQQVVRGDSAAYFCASSPRASGGRYTQYFGPGTRLTVL.

The table lists this clonotype with many counts. The CDR3 protein is CASSVETINTGELFF. CDR3 nucleotides: TGTGCCAGCAGCGTAGAGACTATCAACACCGGGGAGCTGTTTTTT. V and J are TRBV9 and TRBJ2-2, with TRBD2 as a possible D gene (5 bases). Between the trimmed V and J ends, which lost 0 bases and 2 bases, there was a span of 8 bases. Germline V gives CDR1 SGDLS, CDR2 YYNGEE. The CDR3 is 15 amino acids.

A single count supports this clonotype. The chain recombines TRBV29-1 with TRBJ1-1; D ambiguous. Germline CDR1 is SQVTM and CDR2 is ANQGSEA. CDR3 length: 11 amino acids. For the CDR3, the DNA is TGCATCGTCGTAGGAGGGCCTGAAGCTTTCTTT. Translated, it gives CIVVGGPEAFF.

This clonotype was seen repeatedly, ten times or more. The V call is TRBV5-1, the J call TRBJ2-5, with TRBD2 matching over 9 bases. Germline-derived CDR1 and CDR2 are SGHRS and YFSETQ. J was trimmed by 1 base and V by 4 bases; bases with no gene match: 11. There are 17 residues in the CDR3. CDR3 protein: CASSPGGSSGAQETQYF. The CDR3 region has the DNA TGCGCCAGCAGCCCTGGTGGGTCTAGCGGGGCCCAAGAGACCCAGTACTTC.

This clonotype appeared a few times. This chain links TRBV4-1 with TRBJ2-5, with D possibly TRBD1 on 5 matching bases. V dropped 0 bases and J dropped 4 bases, with 12 bases sitting between them. CDR1 and CDR2 from the germline V gene are MGHRA and YSYEKL. This CDR3 contains 15 residues. CDR3 DNA: TGCGCCAGCAGCCAAGATATAGGGGTACGAGAGACCCAGTACTTC. Encoded protein: CASSQDIGVRETQYF.

This clonotype has a handful of counts. V usage is TRBV18 and J usage is TRBJ1-1, with D hard to call. The CDR3 contains 15 residues. V was cut by 6 bases and J by 0 bases, with 14 bases left in between. The germline V gene has CDR1 KGHSH and CDR2 LQKENI. CDR3 region: CASSTHPTLNTEAFF. The CDR3 nucleotides read TGTGCCAGCTCGACCCATCCAACCCTGAACACTGAAGCTTTCTTT.

This chain connects TRBV7-9 to TRBJ2-3, with 9 positions matching TRBD2. CDR1 and CDR2 from the germline V gene are SEHNR and FQNEAQ (reference sequence). This CDR3 comprises 15 residues. The ends lost 3 bases at V and 2 bases at J; junction bases unmatched: 3. The CDR3 region has the DNA TGTGCCAGCAGCTTCGCTAGCGGGATCACAGATACGCAGTATTTT. It translates to CASSFASGITDTQYF.

The chain is built from TRBV27 and TRBJ1-5; the D is unclear. The germline CDR1 and CDR2 sequences are MNHEY and SMNVEV (reference sequence). V lost 0 bases and J 3 bases, leaving 6 bases between the germline ends. The CDR3 is made up of 14 amino acids. CDR3 DNA: TGTGCCAGCAGTTTATCATCGTTCAATCAGCCCCAGCATTTT. Protein sequence: CASSLSSFNQPQHF.